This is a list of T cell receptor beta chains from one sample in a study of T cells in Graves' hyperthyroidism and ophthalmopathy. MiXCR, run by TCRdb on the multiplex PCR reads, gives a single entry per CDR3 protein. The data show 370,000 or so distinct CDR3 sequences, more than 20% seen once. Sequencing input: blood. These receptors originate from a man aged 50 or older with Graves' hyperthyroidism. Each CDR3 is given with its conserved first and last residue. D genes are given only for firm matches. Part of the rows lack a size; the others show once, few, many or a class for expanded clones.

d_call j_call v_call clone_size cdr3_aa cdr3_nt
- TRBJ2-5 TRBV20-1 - CSARDTRGETQYF TGCAGTGCTAGAGATACGAGGGGAGAGACCCAGTACTTC
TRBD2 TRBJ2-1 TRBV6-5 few CASSYVSGTYNEQFF TGTGCCAGCAGTTACGTCAGCGGGACGTACAATGAGCAGTTCTTC
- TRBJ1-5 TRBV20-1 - CSAKGGGNQPQHF TGCAGTGCAAAGGGGGGCGGCAATCAGCCCCAGCATTTT
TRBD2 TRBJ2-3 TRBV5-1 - CASVPGLAKDTQYF TGCGCCAGCGTCCCGGGACTAGCGAAAGATACGCAGTATTTT
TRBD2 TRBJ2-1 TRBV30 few CAWSVHYRLAGVGSYNEQFF TGTGCCTGGAGTGTACACTACCGACTAGCGGGAGTGGGATCCTACAATGAGCAGTTCTTC
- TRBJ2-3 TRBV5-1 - CAGSPERSTDTQYF TGCGCCGGCAGCCCCGAGCGGTCTACAGATACGCAGTATTTT
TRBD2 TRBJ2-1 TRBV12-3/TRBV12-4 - CASSERTLAGDYNEQFF TGTGCCAGCAGCGAGAGAACCCTAGCGGGAGACTACAATGAGCAGTTCTTC
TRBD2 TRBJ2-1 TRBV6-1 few CASSSPTSGAYNEQFF TGTGCCAGCAGTTCCCCGACTAGCGGTGCCTACAATGAGCAGTTCTTC
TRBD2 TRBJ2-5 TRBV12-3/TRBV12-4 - CASSPGTSGLGAAQYF TGTGCCAGCAGTCCCGGGACTAGCGGGTTGGGTGCCGCCCAGTACTTC
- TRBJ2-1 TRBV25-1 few CASRDPGPAYNEQFF TGTGCCAGCAGAGACCCGGGACCGGCATACAATGAGCAGTTCTTC
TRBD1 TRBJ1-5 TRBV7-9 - CASSLTGNNQPQHF TGTGCCAGCAGCCTGACAGGGAACAATCAGCCCCAGCATTTT
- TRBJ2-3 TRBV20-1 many CSARDMAVSTDTQYF TGCAGTGCTAGAGATATGGCGGTCAGCACAGATACGCAGTATTTT
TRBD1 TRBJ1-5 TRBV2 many CASSGNLLTGVNQPQHF TGTGCCAGCAGTGGAAACCTCTTGACAGGGGTAAATCAGCCCCAGCATTTT
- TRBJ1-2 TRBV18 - CASSPGGYGYTF TGTGCCAGCTCACCCGGCGGCTATGGCTACACCTTC
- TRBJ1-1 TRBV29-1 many CSVGIQMNTEAFF TGCAGCGTTGGAATTCAGATGAACACTGAAGCTTTCTTT
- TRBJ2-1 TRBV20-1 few CSARALLNEQFF TGCAGTGCTAGAGCCCTTCTTAATGAGCAGTTCTTC
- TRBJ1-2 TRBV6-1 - CAATGGDLNYGYTF TGTGCCGCCACTGGCGGGGACCTCAACTATGGCTACACCTTC